The 9 T cell receptor beta chains below were found in one sample sequenced in a study of blood T cells in healthy people across ages. A J-beta primer mix and a sample-barcoded 5' primer were used in a second PCR of about 6 to 12 cycles. TCRdb redid the calling of the 5' RACE reads with MiXCR, one entry per CDR3 protein. The top ten hold 6.7% of the sample, which has about 1.4 million distinct CDR3 sequences, around 59% seen once. Input material: blood. The receptors were sampled from a man younger than 30 in good health.

This chain connects TRBV2 to TRBJ1-2; no definite D call. Trimming shortened V by 2 bases and J by 3 bases, and 10 bases separated the two germline ends. Germline loops: CDR1 SNHLY, CDR2 FYNNEI. CDR3 length: 14 residues. The CDR3 nucleotides read TGTGCCAGCAGTGAAAAGGAGGGTGACTATGGCTACACCTTC. Translated, it gives CASSEKEGDYGYTF.

V gene TRBV2 combines with J gene TRBJ1-5, with D uncertain. Germline loops: CDR1 SNHLY, CDR2 FYNNEI. This CDR3 has 14 residues. Trimming cost V 3 bases and J 7 bases, with 13 bases left between them. The CDR3 region has the DNA TGTGCCAGCAGTGATAGGGCAGAGTACCAGCCCCAGCATTTT. This codes for CASSDRAEYQPQHF.

This clonotype turned up a few times. This chain links TRBV10-3 with TRBJ2-7, with 7 bases identical to TRBD2. Germline lookup yields CDR1 ENHRY and CDR2 SYGVKD. V trimming: 3 bases; J trimming: 5 bases; junction bases outside the gene matches: 7. The CDR3 extends over 14 amino acids. This chain's CDR3 is CAISDVGGPNEQYF. CDR3 DNA: TGTGCCATCAGTGACGTGGGAGGGCCTAACGAGCAGTACTTC.

The genes are TRBV10-3 and TRBJ2-5, with 9 positions matching TRBD2. With 7 bases clipped from V and 5 bases from J, the junction kept 5 bases outside the gene matches. The CDR3 is made up of 13 amino acids. Germline V lookup: CDR1 ENHRY, CDR2 SYGVKD. CDR3 nucleotides: TGTGCCATCACGGCGGGGGGGTACGAGACCCAGTACTTC. Its translation: CAITAGGYETQYF.

This clonotype was seen a few times. V usage is TRBV12-3 or TRBV12-4 and J usage is TRBJ2-3; 7 nucleotides agree with TRBD2. Trimming took 2 bases from V and 4 from J; bases not matched to a gene: 15. The CDR3 is 18 residues long. CDR3 sequence: CASSLFGFSAGASDTQYF. DNA for the CDR3: TGTGCCAGCAGTTTATTTGGTTTCTCGGCGGGAGCTTCAGATACGCAGTATTTT.

The chain recombines TRBV5-1 with TRBJ2-2, with no clear D. V gave up 4 bases and J gave up 1 base, with 11 bases separating them. Germline CDR1 and CDR2: SGHRS and YFSETQ. The CDR3 sequence is 15 residues long. DNA of the CDR3: TGCGCCAGCAGCAATACCCTAGGGAACACCGGGGAGCTGTTTTTT. Protein sequence: CASSNTLGNTGELFF.

The chain is built from TRBV15 and TRBJ2-1; 8 bases map to TRBD2. The end of the DNA is better explained by TRBJ2-7, so the J call may be wrong. The germline V gene encodes CDR1 LNHNV and CDR2 YYDKDF (reference sequence). This CDR3 is built from 17 residues. For the CDR3, the DNA is TGTGCCACCAGCAGAGATCACTCGGCGGGAGGCGTCTACGAGCAGTACTTC. Translation gives CATSRDHSAGGVYEQYF.

This clonotype appeared a single time. The V gene is TRBV20-1, the J gene TRBJ2-3, with 10 positions matching TRBD1. The CDR3 loop spans 15 amino acids. Germline values: CDR1 DFQATT, CDR2 SNEGSKA (reference sequence). With 6 bases clipped from V and 5 bases from J, the junction kept 11 bases outside the gene matches. CDR3 amino acids: CSAPTRTGGGDTQYF. DNA of the CDR3: TGCAGTGCCCCGACTCGGACAGGGGGTGGAGATACGCAGTATTTT.

This chain connects TRBV6-5 to TRBJ2-5; 14 nucleotides match TRBD2. This CDR3 spans 18 amino acids. The ends lost 4 bases at V and 2 bases at J; junction bases unmatched: 9. Per germline, CDR1 MNHEY and CDR2 SVGAGI. The CDR3, as DNA: TGTGCCAGCAGTTTCCAAGGACTAGCGGGGGGCGATCAAGAGACCCAGTACTTC. This encodes CASSFQGLAGGDQETQYF.